The next 10 T cell receptor beta chains were all read from a single sample in a study of cytomegalovirus exposure and HLA in healthy donors. A multiplex PCR was run with 60 Vbeta primers and 13 Jbeta primers. Here immunoSEQ multiplex PCR was the method, and the copy in TCRdb shows in-frame clones only, minus some. The sample includes about 120,000 clones, approximately 82% of them seen just once. The sequencing input was PBMCs. The source is a man aged 25 to 45 in good health and CMV-seropositive.

This chain uses TRBV27 with TRBJ2-6; D gene ambiguous. Germline assignment: CDR1 MNHEY and CDR2 SMNVEV (reference sequence). The CDR3 runs 13 residues. V lost 7 bases, J lost 4 bases, and 8 bases lay in between. Written as DNA, the CDR3 is TGTGCCAGCACTAATTCCGGGGCCAACGTCCTGACTTTC. Its translation: CASTNSGANVLTF. The variable domain in full, completed from reference TRBV27 and TRBJ2-6, reads EAQVTQNPRYLITVTGKKLTVTCSQNMNHEYMSWYRQDPGLGLRQIYYSMNVEVTDKGDVPEGYKVSRKEKRNFPLILESPSPNQTSLYFCASTNSGANVLTFGAGSRLTVL.

V and J are TRBV5-1 and TRBJ2-5, with 7 bases matching TRBD1. The J call may be incorrect, as the DNA end agrees better with TRBJ2-7. CDR3 length: 16 residues. Germline V gene data show CDR1 as SGHRS and CDR2 as YFSETQ. The DNA for the CDR3 is TGCGCCAGCAGCTTGGATGGTGGTCAGGGGGCCTACGAGCAGTACTTC. Its translation: CASSLDGGQGAYEQYF.

DNA of the CDR3: TGTGCCAGCAGTGGTAGGACAGTCAATCAGCCCCAGCATTTT. It encodes CASSGRTVNQPQHF. The rearrangement joins TRBV2 to TRBJ1-5; D is perhaps TRBD1 (6 bases). The CDR3 is 14 amino acids. The ends were cut back, 4 bases at V and 3 bases at J, with 10 bases in the middle. Germline CDR1 and CDR2: SNHLY and FYNNEI.

This clone has a handful of counts. The chain has TRBV11-2 and TRBJ1-1; the D gene is possibly TRBD1 (5 bases). CDR3 length: 15 amino acids. Germline V gene lookup returns CDR1 SGHAT and CDR2 FQNNGV. V was shortened by 3 bases and J by 3 bases, with 14 bases between the two germline ends. The CDR3 here is CASSFGGDGDTEAFF. CDR3 in DNA: TGTGCCAGCAGCTTTGGAGGGGATGGGGACACTGAAGCTTTCTTT.

This rearrangement joins TRBV19 to TRBJ1-6; D is undetermined. The germline V gene encodes CDR1 LNHDA and CDR2 SQIVND (reference sequence). Trimming took 7 bases from V and 0 from J, leaving 4 bases between them. This CDR3 is 13 amino acids long. CDR3 coding DNA: TGTGCCAGTACGAGCTCCTATAATTCACCCCTCCACTTT. It encodes CASTSSYNSPLHF.

This clone was observed a single time. V usage is TRBV19 and J usage is TRBJ1-4; TRBD1 matches 8 bases. CDR1 and CDR2 (germline): LNHDA, SQIVND (reference sequence). Germline trimming cut 6 bases from V and 5 bases from J; bases unmatched to any gene: 14. This CDR3 contains 17 residues. The CDR3 nucleotides are TGTGCCAGTAGACTAGGACAGGGCAGCCGGGAGAATGAAAAACTGTTTTTT. It translates to CASRLGQGSRENEKLFF.

The rearrangement links TRBV6-1 to TRBJ2-3; D perhaps matches TRBD2 (6 bases). The CDR3 consists of 15 residues. Between the trimmed V and J ends, which lost 4 bases and 6 bases, there was a span of 17 bases. CDR1 is MNHNS and CDR2 is SASEGT in the germline V gene. The CDR3 reads CASSGASDGTDTQYF. CDR3 bases: TGTGCCAGCAGTGGCGCTAGCGATGGGACCGATACGCAGTATTTT.

The chain joins TRBV7-2 to TRBJ1-6; possible D gene TRBD1, 5 bases. Germline V lookup: CDR1 SGHTA, CDR2 FQGNSA. The CDR3 is 15 residues long. Trimming took 1 base from V and 8 from J, leaving 12 bases between them. CDR3 amino acids: CASSLGGRPDSPLHF. CDR3 coding DNA: TGTGCCAGCAGCTTAGGGGGCCGGCCAGATTCACCCCTCCACTTT.

This clone came up a few times. The rearrangement joins TRBV2 to TRBJ2-2; 10 nucleotides match TRBD1. Trimming cost V 3 bases and J 5 bases; bases outside gene matches: 3. The CDR3 runs 15 residues. Germline CDR1 and CDR2: SNHLY and FYNNEI. The CDR3 is CASSDRTGGTGELFF. The CDR3 DNA follows: TGTGCCAGCAGTGACAGGACAGGGGGGACCGGGGAGCTGTTTTTT. Looking up the rest from reference TRBV2 and TRBJ2-2 gives the full variable domain: EPEVTQTPSHQVTQMGQEVILRCVPISNHLYFYWYRQILGQKVEFLVSFYNNEISEKSEIFDDQFSVERPDGSNFTLKIRSTKLEDSAMYFCASSDRTGGTGELFFGEGSRLTVL.

The chain combines TRBV7-6 with TRBJ2-1; 7 positions agree with TRBD2. Germline loops: CDR1 SGHVS, CDR2 FNYEAQ. The trim removed 4 bases at V and 3 bases at J, leaving 9 bases unmatched. This CDR3 region has 16 residues. The CDR3 bases are TGTGCCAGCAGCTCTTCTCTGGGACTAAACTACAATGAGCAGTTCTTC. It specifies CASSSSLGLNYNEQFF.